Given below is one T cell receptor beta chain in context. From germline, CDR1 is ENHRY and CDR2 SYGVKD. The length of the CDR3 is 14 residues. V lost 4 bases and J lost 2, with 9 bases in between. The repertoire was sequenced with immunoSEQ multiplex PCR; TCRdb's copy has only in-frame clones and lacks some. This table holds 150,000 to 200,000 clones, 70% to 90% found once. The sample is drawn from a study of T cell responses to AZD1222 COVID-19 vaccine. The specimen was peripheral blood, collected on day 0 of AZD1222 vaccination. This TCR was sampled from an adult in good health. The V call is TRBV10-3, the J call TRBJ1-5; D is possibly TRBD1 (6 bases). The CDR3 region has the DNA TGTGCCATCAGTGGCGGGGGCGGCAATCAGCCCCAGCATTTT. Amino acids: CAISGGGGNQPQHF.